Given below is one T cell receptor (beta chain) in context. The protocol was immunoSEQ multiplex PCR, while the TCRdb copy is restricted to in-frame clones and leaves out a portion. The data contain about 2.3 million clones, 90% to 95% of them singletons. This record belongs to a study of shared clonotypes between healthy human individuals. The CDR3 length is 14 residues. From germline, CDR1 is GTSNPN and CDR2 SVGIG (reference sequence). Trimming took 1 base from V and 5 from J; bases not matched to a gene: 3. The material sequenced was naive CD4+ T cells from PBMCs. As for subset: CD45RA+ positively selected. This receptor was taken from a man younger than 30 in good health. Some clones in this sample may be carry-over from other donors' samples. The gene calls are TRBV30 and TRBJ2-2; 8 bases fit TRBD2. This CDR3 is CAWSGTSRTGELFF. In DNA, the CDR3 is TGTGCCTGGAGTGGGACTAGCAGGACCGGGGAGCTGTTTTTT.